This T cell receptor beta chain is drawn from a study of cytomegalovirus exposure and HLA in healthy donors. Sequencing was performed with immunoSEQ multiplex PCR; in TCRdb, only in-frame clones are kept and a portion is missing. The sample lists roughly 250,000 clones, more than 75% occurring once. The CDR3 loop spans 15 amino acids. Germline assignment: CDR1 GTSNPN and CDR2 SVGIG (reference sequence). Germline trimming cut 5 bases from V and 3 bases from J; bases unmatched to any gene: 8. The origin of this receptor is a woman under 40 in good health and CMV-seropositive. Sample: PBMCs. The chain is built from TRBV30 and TRBJ2-2, with 8 bases identical to TRBD2. CDR3 in DNA: TGTGCCTGGGGGCTGGGACTAGGGGACACCGGGGAGCTGTTTTTT. Its protein is CAWGLGLGDTGELFF.